Below, 18 T cell receptor beta chains from the same sample are listed, as sequenced in a study of blood T cell repertoires in COVID-19. Clones were sequenced by immunoSEQ multiplex PCR, and TCRdb holds only the in-frame ones, with some missing. The data show tens of thousands of clones, approximately 85% seen once. Sequences were obtained from peripheral blood. All receptors derive from a human donor in a cohort sampled during active COVID-19.

Only a few counts were recorded for this clone. The rearrangement uses TRBV4-1 and TRBJ2-7; 8 bases match TRBD1. CDR3 length equals 17 residues. Germline loops: CDR1 MGHRA, CDR2 YSYEKL. Losses at the gene ends were 4 bases for V and 0 bases for J; bases not matched to a gene: 11. CDR3: CASSPVFDRGSSYEQYF. CDR3 in DNA: TGCGCCAGCAGCCCAGTTTTCGACAGGGGAAGCTCCTACGAGCAGTACTTC.

This clone was detected only once. This rearrangement joins TRBV11-3 to TRBJ2-2, with a possible D match to TRBD1 (7 bases). V gave up 5 bases and J gave up 4 bases, with 17 bases separating them. CDR1 is SGHNT, CDR2 YENEEA, per germline. This CDR3 has 16 residues. DNA of the CDR3: TGTGCCAGCAGCCCAGTCAGGGGGGAAGGCACCGGGGAGCTGTTTTTT. Amino acids: CASSPVRGEGTGELFF.

The gene calls are TRBV12-2 and TRBJ1-2; the DNA was not used to check the table's D call, TRBD1. TRBV12-2 is a recognized pseudogene. CDR3 length: 13 residues. The CDR3 DNA follows: TGTGCAAGTCGCTTTAACAGGGGGCCTGGCTACACCTTC. Translated, it gives CASRFNRGPGYTF.

The chain's CDR3 is CASSLGASYEQYF. The CDR3 region has the DNA TGTGCCAGCAGTTTGGGGGCCTCCTACGAGCAGTACTTC. The V gene is TRBV12-3 or TRBV12-4, the J gene TRBJ2-7; tentative D call: TRBD1 (6 bases). The CDR3 runs 13 residues. V lost 3 bases to trimming and J lost 0 bases, with 6 bases between them.

The CDR3 protein is CASSGASGVRETQYF. In DNA, the CDR3 is TGTGCCAGCAGTGGAGCATCGGGGGTGCGGGAGACCCAGTACTTC. The chain links TRBV2 to TRBJ2-5; perhaps TRBD2 as D (6 bases). In germline, CDR1 is SNHLY, CDR2 FYNNEI. The CDR3 is made up of 15 amino acids. V was trimmed by 4 bases and J by 5 bases, leaving 17 bases between them.

The chain links TRBV7-9 to TRBJ2-3; D is possibly TRBD1 (5 bases). The CDR3 is 14 residues long. The V end lost 4 bases, the J end lost 7 bases, and 15 bases lay between the germline ends. Per germline, CDR1 SEHNR and CDR2 FQNEAQ (reference sequence). The CDR3 is CASSSKGEQNTQYF. DNA of the CDR3: TGTGCCAGCAGCTCAAAAGGGGAACAAAATACGCAGTATTTT. Full variable domain (outside the CDR3, taken from reference TRBV7-9 and TRBJ2-3): DTGVSQNPRHKITKRGQNVTFRCDPISEHNRLYWYRQTLGQGPEFLTYFQNEAQLEKSRLLSDRFSAERPKGSFSTLEIQRTEQGDSAMYLCASSSKGEQNTQYFGPGTRLTVL.

J is TRBJ2-1 and V is TRBV5-1, with D unclear. Germline loops: CDR1 SGHRS, CDR2 YFSETQ. Trimming shortened V by 4 bases and J by 9 bases, and 17 bases separated the two germline ends. The CDR3 is 14 amino acids. CDR3 protein: CASSPRPQVGEQFF. The CDR3 bases are TGCGCCAGCAGCCCCCGGCCCCAGGTCGGTGAGCAGTTCTTC.

J is TRBJ2-7 and V is TRBV12-3 or TRBV12-4; D gene unclear. The CDR3 totals 12 residues. Trimming cost V 1 base and J 4 bases, with 5 bases left between them. CDR3 protein: CASSLDRYEQYF. Written as DNA, the CDR3 is TGTGCCAGCAGTTTAGACAGATACGAGCAGTACTTC.

V is TRBV27 and J is TRBJ2-2; D remains unclear. The CDR3 consists of 12 residues. The V end was cut by 3 bases, the J end by 7 bases, with 6 bases between. The V gene's germline CDR1 is MNHEY and CDR2 SMNVEV (reference sequence). The CDR3 bases are TGTGCCAGCAGTTTTAGTGGCGGGGAGCTGTTTTTT. This translates into CASSFSGGELFF.

This clone has just one count. This chain links TRBV5-1 with TRBJ1-2, with D possibly TRBD1 on 6 matching bases. Germline CDR1 reads SGHRS; CDR2 reads YFSETQ. The length of the CDR3 is 13 residues. Trimming stripped 4 bases from V and 8 bases from J, with 15 bases between. DNA for the CDR3: TGCGCCAGCAGCGACGGACAGCATTGGGGCTACACCTTC. This gives the protein CASSDGQHWGYTF.

The chain employs TRBV5-1 and TRBJ2-5; 11 nucleotides agree with TRBD1. Germline CDR1 is SGHRS and CDR2 is YFSETQ. V shed 4 bases and J 5 bases; nucleotides not matched to a gene: 7. The CDR3 is made up of 15 amino acids. The CDR3 DNA reads as TGCGCCAGCAGCCGGACAGGGGGCGCGGGGGAGACCCAGTACTTC. This translates into CASSRTGGAGETQYF.

The chain recombines TRBV29-1 with TRBJ1-5; 7 nucleotides align to TRBD1. With V trimmed by 4 bases and J by 4 bases, 4 bases remained unmatched. CDR1 SQVTM and CDR2 ANQGSEA come from the germline V gene. The CDR3 contains 13 residues. In DNA form, the CDR3 reads TGCAGCGTTGGACAGGGATTAAATCAGCCCCAGCATTTT. Translated: CSVGQGLNQPQHF. Filled out from reference TRBV29-1 and TRBJ1-5, the complete variable domain reads SAVISQKPSRDICQRGTSLTIQCQVDSQVTMMFWYRQQPGQSLTLIATANQGSEATYESGFVIDKFPISRPNLTFSTLTVSNMSPEDSSIYLCSVGQGLNQPQHFGDGTRLSIL.

This clone was observed a few times. The chain carries TRBV27 and TRBJ2-7, with D possibly matching TRBD1 (5 bases). V lost 2 bases and J 2 bases, leaving 13 bases between the germline ends. The CDR3 contains 15 residues. Germline V gene data show CDR1 as MNHEY and CDR2 as SMNVEV (reference sequence). The CDR3 DNA reads as TGTGCCAGCAGTTTACAGGGTCGGTTGCCCTACGAGCAGTACTTC. It codes for CASSLQGRLPYEQYF.

This chain joins TRBV11-3 and TRBJ2-3, with 8 bases fitting TRBD1. This CDR3 has 14 residues. V lost 5 bases and J lost 1; bases outside the gene matches: 2. Germline V gene lookup returns CDR1 SGHNT and CDR2 YENEEA. The CDR3 is CASSKGQGTDTQYF. Here the CDR3 DNA reads TGTGCCAGCAGCAAGGGACAGGGCACAGATACGCAGTATTTT.

The J gene is TRBJ2-5, the V gene TRBV11-3; D is perhaps TRBD1 (6 bases). The CDR3 is made up of 17 amino acids. From germline, CDR1 is SGHNT and CDR2 YENEEA. Between the trimmed V and J ends, which lost 5 bases and 2 bases, there was a span of 21 bases. CDR3 in amino acids: CASSPHPAGVGQETQYF. CDR3 nucleotides: TGTGCCAGCAGCCCCCACCCCGCAGGGGTAGGTCAAGAGACCCAGTACTTC. Full variable domain (outside the CDR3, taken from reference TRBV11-3 and TRBJ2-5): EAGVVQSPRYKIIEKKQPVAFWCNPISGHNTLYWYLQNLGQGPELLIRYENEEAVDDSQLPKDRFSAERLKGVDSTLKIQPAELGDSAVYLCASSPHPAGVGQETQYFGPGTRLLVL.

The rearrangement uses TRBV5-1 and TRBJ2-3; 7 bases are a match to TRBD2. The CDR3 runs to 16 residues. Trimming removed 0 bases from V and 6 bases from J; junction bases left unmatched: 10. Germline assignment: CDR1 SGHRS and CDR2 YFSETQ. CDR3 amino acids: CASSLVGEGQFDTQYF. CDR3 DNA sequence: TGCGCCAGCAGCTTGGTGGGGGAGGGCCAGTTCGATACGCAGTATTTT.

This chain connects TRBV7-3 to TRBJ2-1; the match to TRBD2 covers 11 bases. V was pared by 2 bases and J by 8 bases, with 8 bases of the junction left unmatched. The CDR3 spans 16 residues. Germline V gene lookup returns CDR1 SGHTA and CDR2 FQGTGA. Here the CDR3 DNA reads TGTGCCAGCAGCTTACGGTTAGCGGGGGGGCCCGATGAGCAGTTCTTC. Translation: CASSLRLAGGPDEQFF.

This clone has just a few counts. The chain joins TRBV19 to TRBJ2-7; 10 positions match TRBD1. The trim removed 7 bases at V and 3 bases at J, leaving 9 bases unmatched. The CDR3 is 15 amino acids. Per germline, CDR1 LNHDA and CDR2 SQIVND (reference sequence). The CDR3: CASTLTGTGDYEQYF. The CDR3 nucleotides are TGTGCCAGTACCCTGACCGGGACAGGGGACTACGAGCAGTACTTC.